The 20 T cell receptor beta chains reported below all come from one sample, sequenced in a study of early T cells in non-severe SARS-CoV-2 infection (dated by TCRdb to the early 2020s). Receptors were amplified or captured by 5' RACE. The run used a NextSeq 500. TCRdb trimmed public reads at Q25 via fastp, called clones via MiXCR and kept in-frame beta chains. Rows with one shared CDR3 protein collapse into an entry with the most common genes and DNA. The sample table shows 45,000 to 70,000 distinct CDR3 sequences, and approximately 10% are seen once. The ten top clones hold approximately 10% of the sample. The sequencing input was whole blood. The receptors originated from an adult who was a healthcare worker with PCR-confirmed SARS-CoV-2 infection or an uninfected control (not recorded which).

This clonotype was detected a few times. The V and J genes are TRBV6-5 and TRBJ2-1; TRBD2 matches 8 bases. This CDR3 region has 17 residues. The germline V gene has CDR1 MNHEY and CDR2 SVGAGI. J gave up 5 bases and V 5 bases, and 14 bases lay outside the gene matches. The chain's CDR3 is CASSPITSGRGDNEQFF. The CDR3 nucleotides are TGTGCCAGCAGTCCTATAACAAGCGGGAGAGGCGACAATGAGCAGTTCTTC.

This clonotype has only a few counts. This rearrangement joins TRBV7-2 to TRBJ2-7; the D gene is possibly TRBD1 (5 bases). Germline V CDR1 and CDR2: SGHTA, FQGNSA. The CDR3 runs 13 residues. The V end lost 4 bases, the J end lost 1 base, and 8 bases lay between the germline ends. As DNA, the CDR3 is TGTGCCAGCAGCTCCAGACAGTCCTACGAGCAGTACTTC. It codes for CASSSRQSYEQYF. The full variable domain, with the rest looked up from reference TRBV7-2 and TRBJ2-7, is GAGVSQSPSNKVTEKGKDVELRCDPISGHTALYWYRQSLGQGLEFLIYFQGNSAPDKSGLPSDRFSAERTGGSVSTLTIQRTQQEDSAVYLCASSSRQSYEQYFGPGTRLTVT.

The chain carries TRBV2 and TRBJ1-1; D perhaps matches TRBD1 (5 bases). With 4 bases removed from V and 1 base from J, the gap between germline ends came to 7 bases. This CDR3 is 13 amino acids long. Germline-derived CDR1 and CDR2 are SNHLY and FYNNEI. In nucleotides, the CDR3 is TGTGCCAGCAGTGCCGACAGGAACACTGAAGCTTTCTTT. This codes for CASSADRNTEAFF.

This clonotype was counted many times. This sequence joins TRBV7-2 and TRBJ2-3; D unresolved. Germline-derived CDR1 and CDR2 are SGHTA and FQGNSA. The CDR3 contains 13 residues. With 1 base removed from V and 6 bases from J, the gap between germline ends came to 8 bases. CDR3 region: CASSLVRLDTQYF. CDR3 DNA: TGTGCCAGCAGCTTAGTTAGGTTGGATACGCAGTATTTT.

J is TRBJ2-2 and V is TRBV12-3 or TRBV12-4; TRBD2 matches at 10 bases. V was pared by 2 bases and J by 5 bases, with 2 bases of the junction left unmatched. The CDR3 is 15 amino acids. The CDR3 DNA reads TGTGCCAGCAGTTTAAGCGGGAGGGAAACCGGGGAGCTGTTTTTT. Its protein product is CASSLSGRETGELFF.

This clonotype showed up just a few times. This rearrangement joins TRBV3-1 to TRBJ1-1; tentatively, D is TRBD1 (5 bases). Per the germline V gene, CDR1 is LGHDT and CDR2 is YNNKEL (reference sequence). The CDR3 is 14 residues long. Trimming removed 3 bases from V and 4 bases from J, with 12 bases in between. CDR3 coding DNA: TGTGCCAGCAGCCAGGGACGGTTGGGCACTGAAGCTTTCTTT. This translates into CASSQGRLGTEAFF.

The chain uses TRBV28 and TRBJ2-5; D is perhaps TRBD2 (5 bases). This CDR3 comprises 15 residues. Looked up from germline, CDR1 is MDHEN and CDR2 is SYDVKM. V lost 6 bases and J lost 2, with 16 bases in between. The CDR3 sequence: CASSLNPGSQETQYF. The CDR3 nucleotides read TGTGCCAGCAGCCTAAACCCGGGATCACAAGAGACCCAGTACTTC.

There are a few counts of this clonotype. The V and J genes are TRBV29-1 and TRBJ1-2; D may be TRBD1 (5 bases). Germline V CDR1 and CDR2: SQVTM, ANQGSEA. This CDR3 contains 12 residues. Trimming removed 5 bases from V and 6 bases from J, with 13 bases in between. CDR3 sequence (DNA): TGCAGCGTTTCTGGGGGAATCGATGGCTACACCTTC. It yields the protein CSVSGGIDGYTF.

The chain is built from TRBV7-9 and TRBJ2-7; tentative D call: TRBD1 (5 bases). With 2 bases removed from V and 6 bases from J, the gap between germline ends came to 17 bases. Germline CDR1 and CDR2: SEHNR and FQNEAQ (reference sequence). The CDR3 is made up of 15 amino acids. CDR3 region: CASSLITGTSSEQYF. The CDR3 DNA sequence: TGTGCCAGCAGCTTAATCACAGGTACTTCGAGCGAGCAGTACTTC.

Ten or more counts support this clonotype. The chain is built from TRBV7-2 and TRBJ2-7, with 14 bases matching TRBD2. The CDR3 is 16 amino acids. From germline, CDR1 is SGHTA and CDR2 FQGNSA. V was clipped by 5 bases and J by 6 bases; unmatched bases: 9. CDR3 bases: TGTGCCAGCAGCATCGTCCCGGGACTAGCGGGAGTCGAGCAGTACTTC. This translates into CASSIVPGLAGVEQYF.

Ten or more counts support this clonotype. This chain joins TRBV2 and TRBJ2-5, with 13 bases lining up with TRBD2. V dropped 6 bases and J dropped 2; count of bases not matched to a gene: 12. The CDR3 length is 18 residues. The germline V gene has CDR1 SNHLY and CDR2 FYNNEI. CDR3 protein: CASRGGAPGLAGQETQYF. The CDR3 DNA is TGTGCCAGCAGAGGGGGTGCCCCGGGACTAGCGGGACAAGAGACCCAGTACTTC.

The CDR3 region has the DNA TGTGCCAGCAGCTTATTCGCTAGCGGGGGGGCCAAAAACATTCAGTACTTC. This gives the protein CASSLFASGGAKNIQYF. This chain connects TRBV7-9 to TRBJ2-4; TRBD2 aligns across 11 bases. The CDR3 totals 17 residues. Germline assignment: CDR1 SEHNR and CDR2 FQNEAQ (reference sequence). J gave up 1 base and V 2 bases, and 4 bases lay outside the gene matches.

The chain carries TRBV28 and TRBJ1-4; D uncertain. CDR3 length equals 16 residues. Between the trimmed V and J ends, which lost 5 bases and 13 bases, there was a span of 26 bases. Germline loops: CDR1 MDHEN, CDR2 SYDVKM. CDR3 nucleotide sequence: TGTGCCAGCAGTCCACCCTCCGCAGGACTACCAGGTGGACTGTTTTTT. Translated, it gives CASSPPSAGLPGGLFF.

This clonotype was recorded at least ten times. V is TRBV5-1 and J is TRBJ2-7, with a possible D match to TRBD2 (5 bases). V dropped 7 bases and J dropped 6 bases, with 11 bases sitting between them. The CDR3 is 11 residues long. CDR1 is SGHRS and CDR2 is YFSETQ in the germline V gene. The CDR3 DNA sequence: TGCGCCAGCTTCGGGGAAGGCGAGCAGTACTTC. It is translated as CASFGEGEQYF.

This clonotype was recorded at least ten times. The V gene is TRBV4-1, the J gene TRBJ2-7; 12 bases are a match to TRBD2. Germline assignment: CDR1 MGHRA and CDR2 YSYEKL. The CDR3 sequence is 16 residues long. V was pared by 3 bases and J by 1 base, with 4 bases of the junction left unmatched. The CDR3 coding sequence is TGCGCCAGCAGCCAGTCACTAGCGGGGGGTTCCTACGAGCAGTACTTC. Protein product: CASSQSLAGGSYEQYF.

With respect to this clonotype: Being one base from a much bigger clone, this may be a read error. This chain uses TRBV6-2 or TRBV6-3 with TRBJ2-1; possibly TRBD1 or TRBD2 for D (5 bases each). Gene TRBJ2-7 matches the end of the DNA better, so the J call may be wrong. Germline V gene data show CDR1 as MNHEY and CDR2 as SVGEGT. The CDR3 extends over 17 amino acids. The CDR3 region is CASSYSKGRGSYNEQYF. CDR3 sequence (DNA): TGTGCCAGCAGTTACTCGAAGGGACGCGGCTCCTACAATGAGCAGTACTTC.

There are a few counts of this clonotype. CDR3 nucleotide sequence: TGTGCCAGCAGCTTACGCGAGAGGACAGATACGCAGTATTTT. Its translation is CASSLRERTDTQYF. The chain links TRBV14 to TRBJ2-3, with D unclear. Between the trimmed V and J ends, which lost 5 bases and 3 bases, there was a span of 12 bases. Germline assignment: CDR1 SGHDN and CDR2 FVKESK. CDR3 length: 14 amino acids. Supplemented by reference TRBV14 and TRBJ2-3, the full variable domain reads EAGVTQFPSHSVIEKGQTVTLRCDPISGHDNLYWYRRVMGKEIKFLLHFVKESKQDESGMPNNRFLAERTGGTYSTLKVQPAELEDSGVYFCASSLRERTDTQYFGPGTRLTVL.

CDR3 DNA sequence: TGTGCCAGCAGCTATACAGGGACCGAGCAGTACTTC. Its translation: CASSYTGTEQYF. V is TRBV28 and J is TRBJ2-7, with D possibly being TRBD1 (6 bases). The CDR3 is 12 residues long. The V and J ends lost 6 bases and 6 bases respectively, with 12 bases between them. The germline CDR1 and CDR2 sequences are MDHEN and SYDVKM.

This clonotype was recorded a few times. The chain employs TRBV29-1 and TRBJ1-4; D may be TRBD1 (5 bases). Trimming shortened V by 4 bases and J by 8 bases, and 14 bases separated the two germline ends. The CDR3 is 13 amino acids. The V gene's germline CDR1 is SQVTM and CDR2 ANQGSEA. For the CDR3, the DNA is TGCAGCGTTGGACCCAGGGTTGGGGAAAAACTGTTTTTT. It translates to CSVGPRVGEKLFF.

The chain links TRBV7-2 to TRBJ2-7; tentatively, D is TRBD1 (5 bases). V was clipped by 8 bases and J by 0 bases, with 8 bases between them. The V gene's germline CDR1 is SGHTA and CDR2 FQGNSA. This CDR3 has 12 residues. The DNA for the CDR3 is TGTGCCAGCGGGGCCTCCTCCTACGAGCAGTACTTC. It codes for CASGASSYEQYF.